These T cell receptor beta chains were read from a single sample in a study of T cell changes during pregnancy in multiple sclerosis. Method: immunoSEQ multiplex PCR; TCRdb's copy keeps in-frame clones and lacks some. The sample contains approximately 35,000 clones, 85% to 95% of which appear only once. The source material was PBMCs (not recorded whether the cells were cultured). Source of these receptors: a female donor with multiple sclerosis, enrolled in a pregnancy study. CDR3s include the opening cysteine and the closing phenylalanine or tryptophan. A D gene is named only where the DNA matches it firmly. Clone size appears in some rows only: once, few, many, or a class for an expanded clone.

V,size,J,D,DNA,CDR3
TRBV6-5,.,TRBJ2-7,.,TGTGCCAGCAGTTACTCTCGGCTAGAGGCCTACGAGCAGTACTTC,CASSYSRLEAYEQYF
TRBV7-2,.,TRBJ2-5,.,TGTGCCAGCAGCTTAATGGGTGGCCCGACGGAACAGTACTTC,CASSLMGGPTEQYF
TRBV27,.,TRBJ1-2,.,TGTGCCAGCAGTTTGACCGAGAACTATGGCTACACCTTC,CASSLTENYGYTF
TRBV9,.,TRBJ2-5,.,TGTGCCAGCAGCGTAGGGGTAACTAAAGAGACCCAGTACTTC,CASSVGVTKETQYF
TRBV11-2,.,TRBJ2-3,TRBD2,TGTGCCAGCACCCGGACTAGCGGGAGCCGCACAGATACGCAGTATTTT,CASTRTSGSRTDTQYF
TRBV4-1,once,TRBJ1-2,TRBD1,TGCGCCAGCAGCCAAGATTTTGGGACAGGGTTTCATGGCTACACCTTC,CASSQDFGTGFHGYTF
TRBV5-1,.,TRBJ1-5,TRBD1,TGCGCCAGCAGTTTAACAGGGGACAATCAGCCCCAGCATTTT,CASSLTGDNQPQHF
TRBV7-9,.,TRBJ2-3,.,TGTGCCAGCAGCATGGACTTCGATACGCAGTATTTT,CASSMDFDTQYF
TRBV5-1,.,TRBJ2-5,.,TGCGCCAGCAGCTTCCCCCGGGGCGAGACCCAGTACTTC,CASSFPRGETQYF
TRBV5-1,.,TRBJ2-3,.,TGCGCCAGCAGCTTACAGGTGGGGGGCACAGATACGCAGTATTTT,CASSLQVGGTDTQYF
TRBV7-9,.,TRBJ1-5,.,TGTGCCAGCAGCCAAGATGGGGGGCAGCCCCAGCATTTT,CASSQDGGQPQHF
TRBV5-1,.,TRBJ1-5,.,TGCGCCAGCAGCTTGGAGGGGGGGCGAAATCAGCCCCAGCATTTT,CASSLEGGRNQPQHF
TRBV19,.,TRBJ2-7,.,TGTGCCAGTAGTGGGTACTACGAGCAGTACTTC,CASSGYYEQYF
TRBV6-1,.,TRBJ1-5,.,TGTGCCAGCAGCCCCACCCGGACAGTCGGGCAGCCCCAGCATTTT,CASSPTRTVGQPQHF
TRBV19,.,TRBJ2-7,.,TGTGCCAGTACCAGATCGTTCGGGGCGGAGCACTACGAGCAGTACTTC,CASTRSFGAEHYEQYF
TRBV5-4,.,TRBJ2-5,TRBD2,TGTGCCAGCAGCCCCGGCGGGAGGGACGAGACCCAGTACTTC,CASSPGGRDETQYF
TRBV19,.,TRBJ1-1,.,TGTGCCAGTAGTATGGGGCAGGGGAACACTGAAGCTTTCTTT,CASSMGQGNTEAFF
TRBV7-3,.,TRBJ2-2,TRBD2,TGTGCCAGCAGCTCCCTCGGACTAGCGGTCGGGGAGCTGTTTTTT,CASSSLGLAVGELFF
TRBV4-1,.,TRBJ1-1,.,TGCGCCAGCAGCCTACAGGGAGGTGGTGAAGCTTTCTTT,CASSLQGGGEAFF
TRBV7-6,.,TRBJ2-3,TRBD2,TGTGCCAGCAGCCTTACTAGCGAGGGCCGCGTAGATACGCAGTATTTT,CASSLTSEGRVDTQYF
TRBV25-1,.,TRBJ2-2,.,TGTGCCAGCAGTGGCCAGGGCGGCACCGGGGAGCTGTTTTTT,CASSGQGGTGELFF
TRBV28,.,TRBJ2-5,TRBD2,TGTGCCAGCAGTTTTTGGACTAGCGGGAAACAAGAGACCCAGTACTTC,CASSFWTSGKQETQYF
TRBV9,.,TRBJ1-1,.,TGTGCCAGCAGCGTAGAGGGGCCAGGGACGAACACTGAAGCTTTCTTT,CASSVEGPGTNTEAFF
TRBV19,.,TRBJ1-3,.,TGTGCCAGTAAGTCTGGAAACACCATATATTTT,CASKSGNTIYF
TRBV27,.,TRBJ1-4,.,TGTGCCAGCAGTTTAAGGGGGACGGAAATTAATGAAAAACTGTTTTTT,CASSLRGTEINEKLFF
TRBV18,few,TRBJ2-1,.,TGTGCCAGCTCACCAGGGGGGACAAACTACAATGAGCAGTTCTTC,CASSPGGTNYNEQFF
TRBV19,.,TRBJ2-5,.,TGTGCCAGTTTGGCAAGCGGTCAAGAGACCCAGTACTTC,CASLASGQETQYF
TRBV7-9,.,TRBJ1-2,.,TGTGCCATCCTAGAAGTCGGGCAAACTTATGGCTACACCTTC,CAILEVGQTYGYTF
TRBV12-5,.,TRBJ2-1,.,TGTGCTAGTGGTTCCCGGCTAGCGTCCGACGACAATGAGCAGTTCTTC,CASGSRLASDDNEQFF
TRBV29-1,.,TRBJ1-2,.,TGCAGCGTTGAAGACAGGATCACTAACTATGGCTACACCTTC,CSVEDRITNYGYTF
TRBV30,.,TRBJ1-1,TRBD1,TGTGCCTGGGGTCTAGGACAGGGGAGGACTGAAGCTTTCTTT,CAWGLGQGRTEAFF
TRBV7-2,.,TRBJ2-3,.,TGTGCCATCGCCCCGGCAGGGAGCAGAGGAGATACGCAGTATTTT,CAIAPAGSRGDTQYF
TRBV7-9,.,TRBJ1-2,.,TGTGCCAGCAGCCCTTCCACTGGCTACACCTTC,CASSPSTGYTF
TRBV6-5,.,TRBJ2-3,.,TGTGCCAGCAGTTACAGTGGCCCTAGCACAGATACGCAGTATTTT,CASSYSGPSTDTQYF
TRBV10-3,.,TRBJ2-3,TRBD2,TGTGCCATCAGGACTAGCGGGGATCTAGACACGCAGTATTTT,CAIRTSGDLDTQYF
TRBV12-5,.,TRBJ2-1,.,TGTGCTAGTGGTTTAATAATAGGGACGCCAAACAATGAGCAGTTCTTC,CASGLIIGTPNNEQFF
TRBV19,.,TRBJ2-6,.,TGTGCCAGTAGTATAGTGGACAGAGTAGTGCGTGGGGCCAACGTCCTGACTTTC,CASSIVDRVVRGANVLTF
TRBV2,few,TRBJ2-3,TRBD2,TGTGCCAGCAGAGAAGCGGGAGGGCCAGCAGATACGCAGTATTTT,CASREAGGPADTQYF
TRBV2,medium-sized,TRBJ1-2,.,TGTGCCAGCAGGGGACGGACTCTCTATGGCTACACCTTC,CASRGRTLYGYTF
TRBV12-2,.,TRBJ2-5,.,TGTGCAAGTCGCTTAGGCGGGACTAGCGGGAGTAGAGAGACCCAGTACTTC,CASRLGGTSGSRETQYF
TRBV19,.,TRBJ2-7,TRBD2,TGTGCCAGTAGTGCAGCGGGAGGTGGCTACGAGCAGTACTTC,CASSAAGGGYEQYF
TRBV5-6,.,TRBJ2-3,.,TGTGCCAGCAGCTTTAGCACAGATACGCAGTATTTT,CASSFSTDTQYF
TRBV6-5,.,TRBJ2-6,.,TGTGCCAGCAGGGGCTCTGGGGCCAACGTCCTGACTTTC,CASRGSGANVLTF
TRBV6-6,.,TRBJ2-7,.,TGTGCCAGCAGCCGTGGTCTGGGCGAGCAGTACTTC,CASSRGLGEQYF
TRBV11-2,.,TRBJ2-7,.,TGTGCCAGCAGCTCCCTTTACGAGCAGTACTTC,CASSSLYEQYF
TRBV7-9,.,TRBJ1-1,.,TGTGCCAGCAGCTTTTCCTTGAACACTGAAGCTTTCTTT,CASSFSLNTEAFF
TRBV2,.,TRBJ1-1,.,TGTGCCAGCAGCTCTCGAGAAGGGGGGACGACTGAAGCTTTCTTT,CASSSREGGTTEAFF